This T cell receptor (beta chain) was captured in a study of PD-L1 blockade in urothelial cancer. Across the study: Once treatment had started, blood was analyzed at 3 weeks (second dose) and again at 6 weeks.

This CDR3 region has 16 residues. The germline CDR1 and CDR2 sequences are SEHNR and FQNEAQ (reference sequence). V was cut by 1 base and J by 2 bases, with 15 bases left in between. The study enrolled patients with locally advanced or metastatic urothelial carcinoma. Assay: immunoSEQ multiplex PCR; the TCRdb copy retains only in-frame clones and omits some. The sample includes about 35,000 clones, approximately 80% of them seen just once. Findings of the study overall: Below-median pretreatment blood TCR clonality predicted better survival.

Concerning this clone itself: No antigen is known for it.

The origin of this receptor is a man aged 70-80 years with urothelial cancer. The genes are TRBV7-9 and TRBJ2-7, with a possible D match to TRBD1 (6 bases). The specimen was PBMCs, collected around atezolizumab (anti-PD-L1) treatment. The CDR3 region is CASSLEYGGAPYEQYF. The DNA for the CDR3 is TGTGCCAGCAGCTTAGAGTATGGGGGCGCGCCCTACGAGCAGTACTTC.